Presented here are 6 T cell receptor beta chains from one specimen sequenced in a study of blood T cells in healthy people across ages. Through a sample-barcoded 5' primer and a J-beta primer mix, a second PCR was run for roughly 7 to 11 cycles. One entry per CDR3 protein results from TCRdb running MiXCR on the 5' RACE reads. The repertoire holds about 780,000 distinct CDR3 sequences, about a quarter seen once, with under 3% in the top ten. This sample was shared with a second study, whose subject was T cells of mothers and their children.

Sequences were obtained from blood. The receptors derive from a boy aged 5-17 years in good health.

This clonotype was seen a handful of times. J is TRBJ2-1 and V is TRBV7-3, with a weak D call TRBD2 (6 bases). Germline V gives CDR1 SGHTA, CDR2 FQGTGA. The CDR3 is 14 amino acids. V was trimmed by 5 bases and J by 6 bases, leaving 14 bases between them. The DNA of the CDR3 is TGTGCCAGCAGCCCACCGTCCGGGAGCAATGAGCAGTTCTTC. Translated, it gives CASSPPSGSNEQFF.

The rearrangement joins TRBV25-1 to TRBJ2-1; perhaps D is TRBD1 or TRBD2 (6 bases each). The CDR3 extends over 15 amino acids. Trimming shortened V by 0 bases and J by 5 bases, and 11 bases separated the two germline ends. Germline loops: CDR1 MGHDK, CDR2 SYGVNS. The CDR3 DNA is TGTGCCAGCAGTGAATATTCGGGGGCGGACAATGAGCAGTTCTTC. This encodes CASSEYSGADNEQFF.

This clonotype was recorded a few times. The rearrangement joins TRBV20-1 to TRBJ2-2; no reliable D call. The germline V gene encodes CDR1 DFQATT and CDR2 SNEGSKA (reference sequence). Between the trimmed V and J ends, which lost 1 base and 5 bases, there was a span of 11 bases. The CDR3 covers 14 residues. In DNA form, the CDR3 reads TGCAGTGCTAGAGGGGCTAGAAGGACCGGGGAGCTGTTTTTT. Translated, it gives CSARGARRTGELFF.

V and J are TRBV3-1 and TRBJ2-5, with D perhaps given as TRBD1 or TRBD2 (5 bases each). The J call is uncertain, as TRBJ2-1 better fits the DNA end. This CDR3 is 15 amino acids long. The germline V gene has CDR1 LGHDT and CDR2 YNNKEL (reference sequence). The CDR3 protein is CASSPIGTVHNEQFF. In DNA, the CDR3 is TGTGCCAGCAGCCCGATAGGGACGGTCCATAATGAGCAGTTCTTC.

Note on this clonotype: A read error may account for a junction end that differs from germline. The chain has TRBV4-2 and TRBJ2-1; perhaps TRBD1 as D (5 bases). This CDR3 region has 17 residues. Per germline, CDR1 LGHNA and CDR2 YNFKEQ. The chain's CDR3 is CAGSQDLLGLPYNEQFF. CDR3 bases: TGTGCCGGCAGCCAAGATCTACTGGGGCTCCCCTACAATGAGCAGTTCTTC.

This clonotype has only a few counts. Here the CDR3 DNA reads TGTGCCAGCAGCTTGTCCCCAGGGAGCTCCTACGAGCAGTACTTC. It translates to CASSLSPGSSYEQYF. The J gene is TRBJ2-5, the V gene TRBV11-2; the D call may be TRBD1 or TRBD2 (5 bases each). Judging by the DNA end, TRBJ2-7 fits better; the J call may be wrong. Germline V lookup: CDR1 SGHAT, CDR2 FQNNGV. This CDR3 has 15 amino acids.